Listed here are 30 T cell receptor beta chains from one sample, sequenced in a study of blood T cell repertoires in COVID-19. Clones were sequenced by immunoSEQ multiplex PCR, and TCRdb holds only the in-frame ones, with some missing. Of about 430,000 clones in the sample, approximately 90% are singletons; the top ten hold roughly 1.4%. Specimen: PBMCs or T cells enriched from blood (not recorded which). The origin of the receptors is a young woman who had been exposed to COVID-19.

The CDR3 DNA reads TGTGCCAGCAGCCCGCCCCTAGGAGGGACCTACGAGCAGTACTTC. Translated, it gives CASSPPLGGTYEQYF. The rearrangement uses TRBV3-1 (or the pseudogene TRBV3-2) and TRBJ2-7, with D possibly being TRBD2 (6 bases). With 4 bases removed from V and 2 bases from J, the gap between germline ends came to 15 bases. This CDR3 region has 15 residues. Per germline, CDR1 LGHDT and CDR2 YNNKEL (reference sequence).

V gene TRBV27 combines with J gene TRBJ2-4, with D maybe TRBD2 (7 bases). This CDR3 contains 18 residues. Looked up from germline, CDR1 is MNHEY and CDR2 is SMNVEV (reference sequence). V lost 5 bases, J lost 7 bases, and 27 bases lay in between. CDR3 loop: CASSPLLGGLGRTNIQYF. The CDR3 nucleotides read TGTGCCAGCAGTCCTCTTCTGGGGGGGCTAGGGAGAACGAACATTCAGTACTTC.

The chain carries TRBV3-1 (or the pseudogene TRBV3-2) and TRBJ1-1; TRBD1 agrees at 7 bases. The CDR3 contains 11 residues. V was pared by 5 bases and J by 10 bases, with 4 bases of the junction left unmatched. Germline loops: CDR1 LGHDT, CDR2 YNNKEL (reference sequence). For the CDR3, the DNA is TGTGCCAGCAGCGCCGCAGGGGGAGCTTTCTTT. It translates to CASSAAGGAFF.

The J gene is TRBJ2-7, the V gene TRBV9; D may be TRBD2 (6 bases). CDR3 size: 15 residues. Per the germline V gene, CDR1 is SGDLS and CDR2 is YYNGEE. The germline V and J ends were trimmed by 3 bases and 0 bases, with 13 bases remaining between them. CDR3 DNA: TGTGCCAGCAGCGCAAGCGGGTCGAGCTCCTACGAGCAGTACTTC. Amino acids: CASSASGSSSYEQYF.

This chain connects TRBV7-9 to TRBJ2-5; 9 bases fit TRBD1. The germline CDR1 and CDR2 sequences are SEHNR and FQNEAQ (reference sequence). The junction had 9 bases not matched to a gene; V was cut back by 5 bases and J by 5 bases. CDR3 size: 15 residues. The CDR3 is CASSVYRGQWETQYF. The CDR3 bases are TGTGCCAGCAGCGTATACAGGGGGCAATGGGAGACCCAGTACTTC.

The chain recombines TRBV5-6 with TRBJ1-2; 7 nucleotides agree with TRBD1. Germline V gene sequence: CDR1 SGHDT, CDR2 YYEEEE. This CDR3 comprises 13 residues. V gave up 6 bases and J gave up 5 bases; unmatched junction bases: 7. CDR3 amino acids: CASKRQGLYGYTF. In DNA, the CDR3 is TGTGCCAGCAAAAGACAGGGCCTTTATGGCTACACCTTC.

The V call is TRBV15, the J call TRBJ1-4; 7 nucleotides align to TRBD1. The germline V gene encodes CDR1 LNHNV and CDR2 YYDKDF (reference sequence). J was trimmed by 0 bases and V by 5 bases; bases with no gene match: 3. CDR3 size: 15 residues. This CDR3 is CATSGDSATNEKLFF. DNA for the CDR3: TGTGCCACCAGCGGGGACAGTGCAACTAATGAAAAACTGTTTTTT.

This clone appeared a single time. V usage is TRBV5-1 and J usage is TRBJ2-7; 7 bases agree with TRBD1. Per the germline V gene, CDR1 is SGHRS and CDR2 is YFSETQ. CDR3 length: 18 amino acids. V dropped 2 bases and J dropped 0; count of bases not matched to a gene: 14. The CDR3 reads CASSLDRVFSLASYEQYF. The CDR3 nucleotides are TGCGCCAGCAGCTTAGACAGGGTGTTTTCCCTCGCCTCCTACGAGCAGTACTTC.

The gene calls are TRBV27 and TRBJ2-7; D gene unclear. V lost 2 bases and J 4 bases, leaving 15 bases between the germline ends. This CDR3 is 15 amino acids long. CDR1 and CDR2 (germline): MNHEY, SMNVEV (reference sequence). CDR3 in DNA: TGTGCCAGCAGTTTACGGCAGGAAATTGAATACGAGCAGTACTTC. Translating it yields CASSLRQEIEYEQYF.

This chain links TRBV6-2 or TRBV6-3 with TRBJ2-7; D unclear. Germline CDR1 reads MNHEY; CDR2 reads SVGEGT. Trimming pared 7 bases from V and 3 bases from J, leaving 10 bases between. This CDR3 is built from 12 residues. CDR3 nucleotide sequence: TGTGCCAGCACCCCGAACAACTACGAGCAGTACTTC. It encodes CASTPNNYEQYF.

CDR3: CASRKDRFSSYNSPLHF. The CDR3 DNA sequence: TGTGCCAGCAGAAAGGACAGGTTTAGCTCCTATAATTCACCCCTCCACTTT. V usage is TRBV6-8 and J usage is TRBJ1-6; 7 bases align to TRBD1. Trimming at V came to 6 bases and at J to 0 bases, leaving 8 bases not matched to a gene. The CDR3 covers 17 residues. Germline CDR1 and CDR2: MNHGY and SAAAGT.

The sample holds one count of this clone. This chain's CDR3 is CASTQGNSPLHF. Written as DNA, the CDR3 is TGTGCCAGCACCCAGGGGAATTCACCCCTCCACTTT. The chain recombines TRBV27 with TRBJ1-6, with TRBD1 as a possible D gene (6 bases). The CDR3 has 12 residues. The V gene's germline CDR1 is MNHEY and CDR2 SMNVEV (reference sequence). V was shortened by 7 bases and J by 7 bases, with 8 bases between the two germline ends.

This chain joins TRBV28 and TRBJ1-1; no definite D call. V gave up 3 bases and J gave up 3 bases, with 5 bases separating them. CDR3 length: 12 residues. Germline CDR1 is MDHEN and CDR2 is SYDVKM. As DNA, the CDR3 is TGTGCCAGCAGTTTGGCCCACACTGAAGCTTTCTTT. Protein product: CASSLAHTEAFF.

The rearrangement joins TRBV18 to TRBJ2-5; D gene ambiguous. The CDR3 has 11 residues. In germline, CDR1 is KGHSH, CDR2 LQKENI. V lost 2 bases, J lost 5 bases, and 3 bases lay in between. The CDR3 region has the DNA TGTGCCAGCTCACCAGAGGAGACCCAGTACTTC. Translation: CASSPEETQYF.

The V gene is TRBV9, the J gene TRBJ1-4; D is ambiguous. The germline V gene encodes CDR1 SGDLS and CDR2 YYNGEE. The CDR3 is made up of 13 amino acids. V lost 4 bases and J 8 bases, leaving 12 bases between the germline ends. The chain's CDR3 is CASSPGLVEKLFF. Written as DNA, the CDR3 is TGTGCCAGCAGCCCAGGACTGGTGGAAAAACTGTTTTTT.

This sequence joins TRBV7-2 and TRBJ1-2; 9 bases line up with TRBD1. CDR3 length: 15 residues. The V segment lost 5 bases and the J segment 3 bases; nucleotides outside the gene matches: 7. Per germline, CDR1 SGHTA and CDR2 FQGNSA. The CDR3 nucleotides are TGTGCCAGCAGCCAAACAGGGGGCGTTTACTATGGCTACACCTTC. Amino acids: CASSQTGGVYYGYTF.

The J gene is TRBJ1-3, the V gene TRBV18, with 9 bases lining up with TRBD1. Losses at the gene ends were 1 base for V and 2 bases for J; bases not matched to a gene: 3. The CDR3 extends over 16 amino acids. The germline gives CDR1 KGHSH, CDR2 LQKENI. CDR3 amino acids: CASSPLGTGTGNTIYF. Here the CDR3 DNA reads TGTGCCAGCTCACCACTCGGGACAGGGACTGGAAACACCATATATTTT.

Comments on this clone: The same CDR3 also results from other DNA sequences found in this sample. The CDR3 region has the DNA TGTGCCAGCAGCGCCACAGGGTACACCGGGGAGCTGTTTTTT. Translated: CASSATGYTGELFF. J is TRBJ2-2 and V is TRBV9, with a weak D call TRBD1 (6 bases). Trimming removed 3 bases from V and 3 bases from J, with 9 bases in between. This CDR3 has 14 amino acids. Germline V gene lookup returns CDR1 SGDLS and CDR2 YYNGEE.

The V and J genes are TRBV7-9 and TRBJ2-2; D remains unclear. V dropped 1 base and J dropped 4 bases, with 4 bases sitting between them. CDR1 is SEHNR, CDR2 FQNEAQ, per germline (reference sequence). The CDR3 spans 13 residues. CDR3 sequence (DNA): TGTGCCAGCAGCTTAGGCGCCACCGGGGAGCTGTTTTTT. Translation gives CASSLGATGELFF.

The chain recombines TRBV6-1 with TRBJ1-6, with 7 bases identical to TRBD1. Looked up from germline, CDR1 is MNHNS and CDR2 is SASEGT. The CDR3 has 16 residues. The trim removed 2 bases at V and 8 bases at J, leaving 9 bases unmatched. The DNA of the CDR3 is TGTGCCAGCAGTGAACCCTTGCAGGGGGGCTATTCACCCCTCCACTTT. It yields the protein CASSEPLQGGYSPLHF.

The chain recombines TRBV24-1 with TRBJ2-3; D gene uncertain. V was pared by 5 bases and J by 5 bases, with 10 bases between. The CDR3 has 13 amino acids. CDR1 is KGHDR, CDR2 SFDVKD, per germline. DNA for the CDR3: TGTGCCACCAGTGCCTACTCCGTAGATACGCAGTATTTT. Its translation is CATSAYSVDTQYF.

The chain links TRBV28 to TRBJ1-4, with D hard to call. The CDR3 runs to 12 residues. Germline V gene data show CDR1 as MDHEN and CDR2 as SYDVKM. V was cut by 1 base and J by 14 bases, with 11 bases left in between. The CDR3 loop reads CASSLLGVGLFF. The DNA of the CDR3 is TGTGCCAGCAGTTTATTGGGCGTCGGCCTGTTTTTT. Complete variable domain (other parts from reference TRBV28 and TRBJ1-4): DVKVTQSSRYLVKRTGEKVFLECVQDMDHENMFWYRQDPGLGLRLIYFSYDVKMKEKGDIPEGYSVSREKKERFSLILESASTNQTSMYLCASSLLGVGLFFGSGTQLSVL.

This chain uses TRBV28 with TRBJ1-5; unclear D gene. Looked up from germline, CDR1 is MDHEN and CDR2 is SYDVKM. Trimming took off 2 bases at V and 3 bases at J, with 11 bases between the two ends. The CDR3 is 15 residues long. The CDR3 region is CASSLGGKNNQPQHF. The CDR3 DNA follows: TGTGCCAGCAGTTTAGGAGGGAAGAACAATCAGCCCCAGCATTTT. The full variable domain, its missing parts supplied by reference TRBV28 and TRBJ1-5, is DVKVTQSSRYLVKRTGEKVFLECVQDMDHENMFWYRQDPGLGLRLIYFSYDVKMKEKGDIPEGYSVSREKKERFSLILESASTNQTSMYLCASSLGGKNNQPQHFGDGTRLSIL.

V is TRBV20-1 and J is TRBJ1-2; D is undetermined. Germline-derived CDR1 and CDR2 are DFQATT and SNEGSKA (reference sequence). The germline V and J ends were trimmed by 1 base and 7 bases, with 7 bases remaining between them. The CDR3 has 11 residues. Here the CDR3 DNA reads TGCAGTGCTAGAGGTGGAGGTGGCTACACCTTC. Its translation: CSARGGGGYTF.

This clone was seen a handful of times. The rearrangement joins TRBV19 to TRBJ2-7; 9 nucleotides match TRBD2. Germline V gene sequence: CDR1 LNHDA, CDR2 SQIVND (reference sequence). V lost 4 bases, J lost 7 bases, and 8 bases stayed unmatched. The CDR3 has 14 residues. CDR3 sequence: CASSSGGGAGEQYF. CDR3 coding DNA: TGTGCCAGTAGTAGCGGCGGGGGGGCTGGAGAGCAGTACTTC.

CDR3 in amino acids: CASSPFLQSGGHNEQFF. The DNA of the CDR3 is TGTGCCAGCTCGCCTTTCCTCCAGAGCGGGGGACACAATGAGCAGTTCTTC. The chain is built from TRBV18 and TRBJ2-1; 8 bases agree with TRBD2. The CDR3 is made up of 17 amino acids. Unmatched junction bases numbered 15, after V lost 6 bases and J lost 5 bases. CDR1 and CDR2 from the germline V gene are KGHSH and LQKENI.

The chain combines TRBV30 with TRBJ2-7; D gene uncertain. V was pared by 3 bases and J by 7 bases, with 13 bases between. CDR1 is GTSNPN, CDR2 SVGIG, per germline (reference sequence). The CDR3 sequence is 12 residues long. As DNA, the CDR3 is TGTGCCTGGAGGGCAGGCCTACTTGAGCAGTACTTC. Residues: CAWRAGLLEQYF.

This chain connects TRBV10-1 to TRBJ1-4; no definite D call. The germline gives CDR1 WNHNN, CDR2 SYGVQD (reference sequence). The V gene lost 2 bases and the J gene lost 4 bases, with 11 bases spanning the gap. The CDR3 extends over 15 amino acids. The CDR3: CASSENSGGNEKLFF. The CDR3 region has the DNA TGCGCCAGCAGTGAGAACAGCGGCGGTAATGAAAAACTGTTTTTT.

This rearrangement joins TRBV19 to TRBJ1-5, with TRBD1 matching over 7 bases. This CDR3 region has 16 residues. CDR1 is LNHDA, CDR2 SQIVND, per germline (reference sequence). Trimming cost V 5 bases and J 6 bases; bases outside gene matches: 13. The CDR3 protein is CASSANPGTVSQPQHF. In DNA, the CDR3 is TGTGCCAGTAGTGCAAATCCCGGGACAGTTAGTCAGCCCCAGCATTTT.

J is TRBJ2-1 and V is TRBV4-3; D uncertain. This CDR3 spans 17 amino acids. The germline CDR1 and CDR2 sequences are LGHNA and YSLEER. The V end was cut by 0 bases, the J end by 2 bases, with 14 bases between. DNA for the CDR3: TGCGCCAGCAGCCAAGATCGATGGTCCTTAGCCTACAATGAGCAGTTCTTC. Protein product: CASSQDRWSLAYNEQFF.